This is a list of T cell receptor beta chains from one sample in a study of identical twins. TCRdb independently ran MiXCR on the 5' RACE reads; one entry per CDR3 protein. The sample consists of about 790,000 distinct CDR3 sequences, 15% to 20% of them appearing once. This same sample was also taken into another study, of T cells expressing NK-cell markers.

The sequencing input was PBMCs. The receptors originated from a woman between 18 and 29 years old in good health. Each CDR3 is given with its conserved first and last residue. A D gene is named only where the DNA matches it firmly. Rows give clone size only sometimes, using once, few, many, or a class for an expanded clone.

V	size	J	D	CDR3	DNA
TRBV7-8	.	TRBJ2-5	.	CASSLRPGYRGEETQYF	TGTGCCAGCAGCTTACGACCTGGCTACCGGGGTGAGGAGACCCAGTACTTC
TRBV7-3	few	TRBJ2-3	TRBD2	CASSLTRHSGGTDTQYF	TGTGCCAGCAGCTTAACACGGCACAGCGGGGGCACAGATACGCAGTATTTT
TRBV6-5	few	TRBJ2-5	TRBD1	CASSYVQSDRAETQYF	TGTGCCAGCAGTTACGTACAGTCTGACAGGGCTGAGACCCAGTACTTC
TRBV11-2	few	TRBJ2-1	TRBD2	CASSPASSGRANEQFF	TGTGCCAGCAGCCCGGCCTCTAGCGGGAGGGCCAATGAGCAGTTCTTC
TRBV11-2	few	TRBJ2-5	.	CASRSFGLLHEGTQYF	TGTGCCAGCAGGAGCTTTGGCCTACTCCACGAAGGGACCCAGTACTTC
TRBV6-5	few	TRBJ2-2	.	CASSSGHRIGELFF	TGTGCCAGCAGTTCGGGACATCGAATCGGGGAGCTGTTTTTT
TRBV5-1	.	TRBJ1-1	TRBD1	CASSLVQGTGDTEAFF	TGCGCCAGCAGCTTGGTACAGGGGACTGGGGACACTGAAGCTTTCTTT
TRBV24-1	few	TRBJ1-5	TRBD1	CATSDKRQGGSAQHF	TGTGCCACCAGTGATAAACGACAGGGGGGCTCGGCCCAGCATTTT
TRBV3-1	.	TRBJ2-7	TRBD1	CASSQVGTGAYEQYF	TGTGCCAGCAGCCAAGTGGGGACAGGGGCCTACGAGCAGTACTTC
TRBV4-3	few	TRBJ2-6	.	CASSQEPNSGANVLTF	TGCGCCAGCAGCCAAGAGCCCAATTCTGGGGCCAACGTCCTGACTTTC
TRBV6-1	.	TRBJ1-1	.	CASSMGLGNTEAFF	TGTGCCAGCAGTATGGGGTTGGGGAACACTGAAGCTTTCTTT